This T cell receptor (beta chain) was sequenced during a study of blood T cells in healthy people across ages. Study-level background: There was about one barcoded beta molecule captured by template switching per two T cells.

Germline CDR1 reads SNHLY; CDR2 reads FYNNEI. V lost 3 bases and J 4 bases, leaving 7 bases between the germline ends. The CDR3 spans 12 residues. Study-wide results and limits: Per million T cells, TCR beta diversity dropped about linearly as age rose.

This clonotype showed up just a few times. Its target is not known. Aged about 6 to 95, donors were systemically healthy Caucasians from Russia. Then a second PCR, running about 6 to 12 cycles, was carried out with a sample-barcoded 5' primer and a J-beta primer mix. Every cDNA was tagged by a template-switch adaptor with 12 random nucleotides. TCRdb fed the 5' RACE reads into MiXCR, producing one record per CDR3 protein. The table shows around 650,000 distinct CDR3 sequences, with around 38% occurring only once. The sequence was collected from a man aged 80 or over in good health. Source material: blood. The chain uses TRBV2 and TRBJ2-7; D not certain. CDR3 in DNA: TGTGCCAGCAGTGACAATAATTACGAGCAGTACTTC. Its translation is CASSDNNYEQYF.